The clone carrying this TCR beta chain is judged medium-sized. Its matching antigen is unknown. A library made for alpha chains picked up this beta chain off target, so its size means little. CDR1 SGHTA and CDR2 FQGTGA come from the germline V gene. This CDR3 has 15 residues. Unmatched junction bases numbered 7, after V lost 5 bases and J lost 4 bases. Each TCR cDNA molecule carried a unique molecular identifier. Using its own MiXCR run on the 5' RACE reads, TCRdb lists one record per CDR3 protein. The sample consists of a few thousand distinct CDR3 sequences, more than 6.5% of them appearing once. Time point of the sample: sample taken at primary tumor resection. Unsorted tumor, nontumor lung tissue or cryopreserved PBMC supplied the whole RNA. This entry is derived from a study of spatial heterogeneity in lung cancer. Study-wide findings and caveats: Mutation counts in tumors were tracked by counts of expanded intratumoral alpha and beta TCRs.

The specimen comprised lung tumor tissue, sampled at surgery. The gene calls are TRBV7-3 and TRBJ2-1; 8 bases agree with TRBD1. The TCR was taken from a male donor with early-stage non-small cell lung cancer. CDR3 nucleotide sequence: TGTGCCAGCAGCCCCCAGGGGGCCAATTACAATGAGCAGTTCTTC. Translation gives CASSPQGANYNEQFF.